The 20 T cell receptor beta chains below all came from one sample that was sequenced in a study of response to subunit inactivated influenza vaccine. TCRdb re-called the RT-PCR reads through MiXCR, storing one row per CDR3 protein. The data show 700,000 to 900,000 distinct CDR3 sequences, approximately 22% seen once. Material: PBMCs from blood, obtained less than 6 days after vaccination. The origin of the receptors is a man in his forties or fifties who received an inactivated influenza vaccine.

The DNA for the CDR3 is TGTGCCACCGGACGGGACAGAGATTCACCCCTCCACTTT. This sequence encodes CATGRDRDSPLHF. V and J are TRBV10-3 and TRBJ1-6; 7 bases fit TRBD1. Germline trimming cut 10 bases from V and 8 bases from J; bases unmatched to any gene: 8. This CDR3 has 13 residues. Germline V gene lookup returns CDR1 ENHRY and CDR2 SYGVKD.

The sample holds a few counts of this clonotype. The V and J genes are TRBV7-9 and TRBJ2-6; D is unresolved. Germline V gene data show CDR1 as SEHNR and CDR2 as FQNEAQ (reference sequence). The CDR3 is 17 residues long. V was trimmed by 2 bases and J by 0 bases, leaving 11 bases between them. The CDR3 sequence is CASSLWQDASGANVLTF. CDR3 nucleotide sequence: TGTGCCAGCAGCTTATGGCAGGACGCCTCTGGGGCCAACGTCCTGACTTTC.

In regard to this clonotype: A read error may produce the germline difference seen at one junction end. The CDR3 spells CCARDFTGVRTDTQYF. CDR3 sequence (DNA): TGCTGTGCTAGAGATTTTACCGGGGTACGGACAGATACGCAGTATTTT. This chain links TRBV20-1 with TRBJ2-3; D possibly corresponds to TRBD2 (5 bases). The germline CDR1 and CDR2 sequences are DFQATT and SNEGSKA (reference sequence). The CDR3 totals 16 residues.

For the CDR3, the DNA is TGCAGTGCTAGAGATTCGGCTGTTGGGTTGGGGCAGTACTTC. It codes for CSARDSAVGLGQYF. The chain has TRBV20-1 and TRBJ2-7, with D unclear. The CDR3 is 14 amino acids. Looked up from germline, CDR1 is DFQATT and CDR2 is SNEGSKA (reference sequence). The ends were cut back, 0 bases at V and 9 bases at J, with 18 bases in the middle.

A few counts support this clonotype. This chain connects TRBV24-1 to TRBJ2-1, with TRBD1 identical over 10 bases. After removal of 5 bases from V and 7 bases from J, the junction contained 7 bases not matched to a gene. The CDR3 extends over 15 amino acids. The V gene's germline CDR1 is KGHDR and CDR2 SFDVKD. The CDR3 DNA sequence: TGTGCCACCAGTGCCCAGGGACAGGGGAATAATGAGCAGTTCTTC. Translated: CATSAQGQGNNEQFF.

This clonotype was recorded a few times. The rearrangement links TRBV7-9 to TRBJ2-1, with 8 bases fitting TRBD2. V lost 5 bases and J lost 5; bases outside the gene matches: 11. Germline loops: CDR1 SEHNR, CDR2 FQNEAQ (reference sequence). The length of the CDR3 is 16 residues. The CDR3 here is CASSPREGRAHNEQFF. CDR3 DNA: TGTGCCAGCAGCCCTCGGGAGGGCAGGGCCCACAATGAGCAGTTCTTC.

This clonotype occurred a few times. V gene TRBV7-9 combines with J gene TRBJ2-7, with 15 bases fitting TRBD2. Unmatched junction bases numbered 9, after V lost 5 bases and J lost 4 bases. CDR1 is SEHNR, CDR2 FQNEAQ, per germline (reference sequence). This CDR3 spans 17 amino acids. The CDR3 sequence is CASSPLEGLAGGYEQYF. DNA for the CDR3: TGTGCCAGCAGCCCACTAGAGGGACTAGCGGGAGGTTACGAGCAGTACTTC.

This clonotype was counted only a few times. The chain uses TRBV12-3 or TRBV12-4 and TRBJ2-2; unclear D gene. V was shortened by 6 bases and J by 2 bases, with 4 bases between the two germline ends. This CDR3 has 12 residues. The DNA of the CDR3 is TGTGCCAGCAGACCTAACACCGGGGAGCTGTTTTTT. Its protein product is CASRPNTGELFF.

The V gene is TRBV2, the J gene TRBJ2-1; 16 bases are shared with TRBD2. CDR3 length equals 18 residues. Germline CDR1 is SNHLY and CDR2 is FYNNEI. The junction had 13 bases not matched to a gene; V was cut back by 11 bases and J by 3 bases. CDR3 sequence reads: CAFIPGLAGGPFYNEQFF. The CDR3, as DNA: TGTGCCTTCATCCCGGGACTAGCGGGAGGGCCTTTCTACAATGAGCAGTTCTTC. Combining the CDR3 with reference TRBV2 and TRBJ2-1 gives the whole variable domain EPEVTQTPSHQVTQMGQEVILRCVPISNHLYFYWYRQILGQKVEFLVSFYNNEISEKSEIFDDQFSVERPDGSNFTLKIRSTKLEDSAMYFCAFIPGLAGGPFYNEQFFGPGTRLTVL.

V is TRBV7-2 and J is TRBJ2-1; D ambiguous. Germline V gene sequence: CDR1 SGHTA, CDR2 FQGNSA. The CDR3 runs 14 residues. V gave up 5 bases and J gave up 4 bases, with 12 bases separating them. CDR3 in DNA: TGTGCCAGCAGCCAGACTGACGCGTACAATGAGCAGTTCTTC. Protein product: CASSQTDAYNEQFF. The whole variable domain, filled in from reference TRBV7-2 and TRBJ2-1, reads GAGVSQSPSNKVTEKGKDVELRCDPISGHTALYWYRQSLGQGLEFLIYFQGNSAPDKSGLPSDRFSAERTGGSVSTLTIQRTQQEDSAVYLCASSQTDAYNEQFFGPGTRLTVL.

The J gene is TRBJ2-2, the V gene TRBV7-2; 7 bases line up with TRBD2. CDR3 length: 16 residues. Germline V gene lookup returns CDR1 SGHTA and CDR2 FQGNSA. Trimming took 5 bases from V and 0 from J; bases not matched to a gene: 6. The CDR3 sequence: CASSQLAAPNTGELFF. The DNA for the CDR3 is TGTGCCAGCAGCCAGCTAGCGGCGCCGAACACCGGGGAGCTGTTTTTT.

This clonotype was counted ten times or more. Here the CDR3 DNA reads TGCAGTGCTAGAGGTCCATCGAACACTGAAGCTTTCTTT. Translating it yields CSARGPSNTEAFF. The chain uses TRBV20-1 and TRBJ1-1; D is undetermined. CDR3 length equals 13 residues. Germline CDR1 and CDR2: DFQATT and SNEGSKA (reference sequence). V lost 1 base, J lost 1 base, and 7 bases lay in between.

V is TRBV6-6 and J is TRBJ1-1; D remains unclear. The CDR3 length is 11 residues. The germline CDR1 and CDR2 sequences are MNHNY and SVGAGI (reference sequence). V dropped 5 bases and J dropped 7 bases, with 8 bases sitting between them. CDR3 nucleotides: TGTGCCAGCAGTCCTAGATATGAAGCTTTCTTT. Protein: CASSPRYEAFF.

This clonotype was detected only a few times. One junction end does not reproduce the germline sequence, and a read error may be involved. The rearrangement uses TRBV9 and TRBJ2-1, with 14 bases fitting TRBD2. This CDR3 is 18 amino acids long. Germline loops: CDR1 SGDLS, CDR2 YYNGEE. DNA for the CDR3: TGTGCCAGCAGCGTAACCGCCTGGGCCGGGACTAGCGGGGGCCGGTATACTTTC. Protein product: CASSVTAWAGTSGGRYTF.

The CDR3 is CASSSRTSGQPYEQYF. The CDR3 DNA follows: TGTGCCAGCAGTAGCCGGACTAGCGGGCAGCCCTACGAGCAGTACTTC. The chain has TRBV6-4 and TRBJ2-7, with 11 bases identical to TRBD2. Unmatched junction bases numbered 8, after V lost 5 bases and J lost 2 bases. The CDR3 extends over 16 amino acids. Germline CDR1 is MRHNA and CDR2 is SNTAGT.

This clonotype was counted only a few times. The chain has TRBV6-2 or TRBV6-3 and TRBJ2-1, with TRBD2 matching over 14 bases. The germline V gene has CDR1 MNHEY and CDR2 SVGEGT. This CDR3 is 19 amino acids long. J lost 6 bases, V lost 0 bases, and 10 bases had no gene match. The CDR3 loop reads CASSYSPGLAGEARNEQFF. The CDR3 DNA is TGTGCCAGCAGTTACTCCCCGGGACTAGCGGGAGAGGCCCGCAATGAGCAGTTCTTC.

DNA for the CDR3: TGTGCCAGCTCACCAGATCAGACCTACAATGAGCAGTTCTTC. This gives the protein CASSPDQTYNEQFF. The gene calls are TRBV18 and TRBJ2-1, with D unresolved. This CDR3 contains 14 residues. Trimming cost V 2 bases and J 2 bases, with 7 bases left between them. Germline loops: CDR1 KGHSH, CDR2 LQKENI.

The genes are TRBV21-1 and TRBJ1-2; the table's D call TRBD1 went unverified against the DNA. TRBV21-1 corresponds to a pseudogene. This CDR3 is built from 18 residues. CDR3 in DNA: TGTGCCAGCAGCGCCTCGAGTCCGGGACAGGGGATCTGGGGTGGCTACACCTTC. Its protein product is CASSASSPGQGIWGGYTF.

This chain joins TRBV11-2 and TRBJ2-3, with TRBD2 as a possible D gene (6 bases). The CDR3 sequence is 15 residues long. Germline CDR1 and CDR2: SGHAT and FQNNGV. V lost 2 bases and J lost 0, with 9 bases in between. CDR3 region: CASSLIGTSTDTQYF. The CDR3 coding sequence is TGTGCCAGCAGCTTAATCGGGACTAGCACAGATACGCAGTATTTT.

This sequence joins TRBV20-1 and TRBJ2-1; the D call may be TRBD1 or TRBD2 (5 bases each). Looked up from germline, CDR1 is DFQATT and CDR2 is SNEGSKA (reference sequence). The CDR3 is made up of 16 amino acids. The germline V and J ends were trimmed by 3 bases and 2 bases, with 17 bases remaining between them. The CDR3 here is CSARGVLAEPYNEQFF. The CDR3 DNA follows: TGCAGTGCTAGGGGGGTTTTGGCGGAGCCCTACAATGAGCAGTTCTTC.